The next 6 T cell receptor beta chains were all read from a single sample in a study of blood T cell repertoires in COVID-19. TCRdb's copy holds only in-frame clones and misses some; the assay was immunoSEQ multiplex PCR. The sample includes around 100,000 clones, 80% to 90% of them seen just once. The sequencing sample was made of peripheral blood. The receptors come from a human donor with acute or convalescent COVID-19. The donor label of this sample is uncertain.

The rearrangement links TRBV6-5 to TRBJ2-2; 10 bases fit TRBD1. Trimming took 6 bases from V and 7 from J; bases not matched to a gene: 8. The CDR3 totals 15 residues. In germline, CDR1 is MNHEY, CDR2 SVGAGI. CDR3 sequence (DNA): TGTGCCAGCAGCGCGGACAGGGGGTTTGGCGGGGAGCTGTTTTTT. Translated, it gives CASSADRGFGGELFF.

Only one count was recorded for this clone. This chain uses TRBV6-5 with TRBJ2-7; the D is unclear. Germline assignment: CDR1 MNHEY and CDR2 SVGAGI. Trimming took off 3 bases at V and 1 base at J, with 10 bases between the two ends. CDR3 length: 14 residues. CDR3 protein: CASSYRYSSYEQYF. The CDR3 DNA reads as TGTGCCAGCAGTTATAGGTACAGTTCCTACGAGCAGTACTTC.

The chain is built from TRBV21-1 and TRBJ2-5; the table's D call, TRBD2, has no DNA check behind it. TRBV21-1 is recorded as a pseudogene. CDR3 size: 13 residues. The CDR3, as DNA: TGTGCCAGCAAAATAGAAGCCGAAGAGACCCAGTACTTC. Its protein product is CASKIEAEETQYF.

The J gene is TRBJ2-7, the V gene TRBV3-1 (or the pseudogene TRBV3-2), with 12 bases that match TRBD1. Per germline, CDR1 LGHDT and CDR2 YNNKEL (reference sequence). Trimming removed 4 bases from V and 2 bases from J; junction bases left unmatched: 3. CDR3 size: 15 residues. CDR3 loop: CASSRGTGGTYEQYF. The CDR3 coding sequence is TGTGCCAGCAGCCGAGGGACAGGGGGCACCTACGAGCAGTACTTC.

In this sample, this clone turned up once. The gene calls are TRBV7-8 and TRBJ1-5, with 10 bases matching TRBD1. There are 15 residues in the CDR3. Germline V gene data show CDR1 as SGHVS and CDR2 as FQNEAQ. V shed 4 bases and J 5 bases; nucleotides not matched to a gene: 5. The CDR3 here is CASSSGQGGYQPQHF. The CDR3 DNA is TGTGCCAGCAGCTCAGGACAGGGGGGCTATCAGCCCCAGCATTTT.

V gene TRBV5-6 combines with J gene TRBJ2-7; TRBD1 is a possible D gene (5 bases). Trimming removed 4 bases from V and 4 bases from J, with 15 bases in between. There are 14 residues in the CDR3. Germline lookup yields CDR1 SGHDT and CDR2 YYEEEE. The CDR3 here is CASSVGPSPYEQYF. The CDR3 region has the DNA TGTGCCAGCAGCGTGGGGCCATCCCCGTACGAGCAGTACTTC.